Each of the 27 T cell receptor beta chains below was sequenced from the same sample in a study of OX40 agonist ivuxolimab in advanced cancers. Measured with immunoSEQ multiplex PCR; TCRdb has only the in-frame clones, and not every one. This sample has about 5,800 clones, with approximately 77% found just once. Source: CD4+ or CD8+ T cells sorted from blood, taken in a trial of the OX40 agonist ivuxolimab. Receptors were obtained from an adult with an advanced solid tumor such as melanoma, head and neck, liver or kidney cancer.

In its sample, this clone was seen once. This chain uses TRBV29-1 with TRBJ1-2; TRBD1 matches at 8 bases. CDR1 is SQVTM, CDR2 ANQGSEA, per germline. The V segment lost 4 bases and the J segment 5 bases; nucleotides outside the gene matches: 6. The CDR3 is 13 residues long. The CDR3 reads CSVATGDIYGYTF. As DNA, the CDR3 is TGCAGCGTTGCGACAGGGGACATATATGGCTACACCTTC. The full variable domain, rest sourced from reference TRBV29-1 and TRBJ1-2, is SAVISQKPSRDICQRGTSLTIQCQVDSQVTMMFWYRQQPGQSLTLIATANQGSEATYESGFVIDKFPISRPNLTFSTLTVSNMSPEDSSIYLCSVATGDIYGYTFGSGTRLTVV.

The V call is TRBV28, the J call TRBJ2-1; 7 nucleotides line up with TRBD2. Germline-derived CDR1 and CDR2 are MDHEN and SYDVKM. The CDR3 is 15 residues long. Losses at the gene ends were 5 bases for V and 0 bases for J; bases not matched to a gene: 4. CDR3 bases: TGTGCCAGCAGTGCCCGGGACTACTCCTACAATGAGCAGTTCTTC. This translates into CASSARDYSYNEQFF.

This clone came up a few times. The chain recombines TRBV21-1 with TRBJ2-2; the D call in the table, TRBD2, was not verified against the DNA. TRBV21-1 is noted as a pseudogene. This CDR3 region has 20 residues. The CDR3 DNA follows: TGTGCCAGCAGCAACCTGGGGACTAGCGGGAGATCTGGGGACACCGGGGAGCTGTTTTTT. This gives the protein CASSNLGTSGRSGDTGELFF.

This clone was picked up one time. The chain employs TRBV9 and TRBJ2-5, with 10 positions matching TRBD2. The better agreement between TRBJ2-7 and the DNA end casts doubt on the J call. The CDR3 consists of 15 residues. CDR1 and CDR2 (germline): SGDLS, YYNGEE. The CDR3 bases are TGTGCCAGCAGCGTCGGACTAGCGGCGACCTACGAGCAGTACTTC. As protein: CASSVGLAATYEQYF.

The V and J genes are TRBV5-1 and TRBJ2-1; no reliable D call. The CDR3 runs 13 residues. Germline values: CDR1 SGHRS, CDR2 YFSETQ. V lost 0 bases and J 3 bases, leaving 4 bases between the germline ends. The CDR3 loop is CASSLDSYNEQFF. Written as DNA, the CDR3 is TGCGCCAGCAGCTTGGACAGCTACAATGAGCAGTTCTTC.

V and J are TRBV9 and TRBJ2-3; unclear D gene. Trimming removed 0 bases from V and 0 bases from J, with 14 bases in between. The CDR3 has 17 residues. Per germline, CDR1 SGDLS and CDR2 YYNGEE. This CDR3 reads CASSVGSGPTSTDTQYF. The CDR3 nucleotides are TGTGCCAGCAGCGTAGGATCAGGACCAACTAGCACAGATACGCAGTATTTT. Full variable domain (missing parts from reference TRBV9 and TRBJ2-3): DSGVTQTPKHLITATGQRVTLRCSPRSGDLSVYWYQQSLDQGLQFLIQYYNGEERAKGNILERFSAQQFPDLHSELNLSSLELGDSALYFCASSVGSGPTSTDTQYFGPGTRLTVL.

The chain couples TRBV5-1 to TRBJ2-3; no clear D gene. The CDR3 consists of 13 residues. Trimming removed 2 bases at V and 6 bases at J, with 10 bases between. Germline V gene sequence: CDR1 SGHRS, CDR2 YFSETQ. The CDR3: CASSLAVGDTQYF. CDR3 DNA: TGCGCCAGCAGCTTAGCTGTAGGGGATACGCAGTATTTT.

V gene TRBV7-9 combines with J gene TRBJ2-5; TRBD1 aligns across 10 bases. The V gene's germline CDR1 is SEHNR and CDR2 FQNEAQ (reference sequence). The ends lost 5 bases at V and 3 bases at J; junction bases unmatched: 6. The CDR3 runs to 15 residues. CDR3 DNA sequence: TGTGCCAGCAGCCCGGGACAGGGGTGGGAAGAGACCCAGTACTTC. It yields the protein CASSPGQGWEETQYF.

The V and J genes are TRBV27 and TRBJ2-3, with D maybe TRBD2 (6 bases). V was cut by 5 bases and J by 3 bases, with 12 bases left in between. This CDR3 contains 14 residues. Germline V gene lookup returns CDR1 MNHEY and CDR2 SMNVEV (reference sequence). As DNA, the CDR3 is TGTGCCAGCAGTAACAGGAGGGGAACAGATACGCAGTATTTT. Amino acids: CASSNRRGTDTQYF.

The gene calls are TRBV12-1 and TRBJ2-7; TRBD2, the table's D call, was not compared with the DNA. TRBV12-1 is reported as a pseudogene. The CDR3 loop spans 14 amino acids. CDR3 DNA sequence: TGTGCCAGCAGCTCTCGCCCGGGATCCTACGAGCAGTACTTC. Translating gives CASSSRPGSYEQYF.

This chain connects TRBV5-6 to TRBJ2-7; D is uncertain. Germline loops: CDR1 SGHDT, CDR2 YYEEEE. V was trimmed by 0 bases and J by 2 bases, leaving 9 bases between them. This CDR3 comprises 14 residues. In DNA, the CDR3 is TGTGCCAGCAGCTTGGGGGATCTCGCCTACGAGCAGTACTTC. This sequence encodes CASSLGDLAYEQYF.

Turning to this clone: Mismatch with germline at one junction end may stem from a read error. V is TRBV11-2 and J is TRBJ2-7, with TRBD1 as a possible D gene (6 bases). The CDR3 loop spans 13 amino acids. Germline CDR1 and CDR2: SGHAT and FQNNGV. The CDR3 reads CANSLNRDNEQYF. The CDR3 DNA is TGTGCCAACAGCTTAAACAGGGACAACGAGCAGTACTTC.

The genes are TRBV7-9 and TRBJ2-7, with TRBD1 matching 11 bases. CDR1 is SEHNR, CDR2 FQNEAQ, per germline (reference sequence). The CDR3 sequence is 15 residues long. V gave up 5 bases and J gave up 3 bases; unmatched junction bases: 6. CDR3 nucleotide sequence: TGTGCCAGCAGCCCCGGACAGGGGGCCAGCTACGAGCAGTACTTC. Its protein is CASSPGQGASYEQYF.

The CDR3 spells CASHYQPQHF. The CDR3 nucleotides read TGTGCCAGCCATTATCAGCCCCAGCATTTT. The V gene is TRBV6-1, the J gene TRBJ1-5; D ambiguous. Germline CDR1 is MNHNS and CDR2 is SASEGT. V was clipped by 8 bases and J by 5 bases, with 4 bases between them. This CDR3 region has 10 residues.

The chain joins TRBV27 to TRBJ2-7; 7 bases are shared with TRBD2. The CDR3 spans 16 residues. CDR1 and CDR2 from the germline V gene are MNHEY and SMNVEV (reference sequence). Trimming took 2 bases from V and 5 from J; bases not matched to a gene: 12. CDR3 coding DNA: TGTGCCAGCAGTTTACGGACCGGACTAGGGGTCCACGAGCAGTACTTC. Translated, it gives CASSLRTGLGVHEQYF.

The chain uses TRBV5-1 and TRBJ2-2; TRBD1 matches 7 bases. From germline, CDR1 is SGHRS and CDR2 YFSETQ. J gave up 5 bases and V 5 bases, and 6 bases lay outside the gene matches. The CDR3 loop spans 14 amino acids. CDR3 in DNA: TGCGCCAGCAGTCCAGGGGGATTTACCGGGGAGCTGTTTTTT. Amino acids: CASSPGGFTGELFF.

The rearrangement uses TRBV28 and TRBJ1-1, with D perhaps TRBD1 (5 bases). The V gene lost 4 bases and the J gene lost 3 bases, with 18 bases spanning the gap. This CDR3 has 16 residues. Germline values: CDR1 MDHEN, CDR2 SYDVKM. The CDR3 protein is CASSSTSWGGDTEAFF. DNA for the CDR3: TGTGCCAGCAGTTCCACTTCATGGGGAGGGGACACTGAAGCTTTCTTT.

This clone was counted a single time. CDR3 coding DNA: TGTGCCAGTAGTATTCGTATGGGCAGTAACTATGGCTACACCTTC. The encoded protein is CASSIRMGSNYGYTF. This rearrangement joins TRBV19 to TRBJ1-2; D gene ambiguous. V was clipped by 3 bases and J by 1 base, with 12 bases between them. Per germline, CDR1 LNHDA and CDR2 SQIVND (reference sequence). This CDR3 has 15 amino acids. Complete variable domain (other parts from reference TRBV19 and TRBJ1-2): DGGITQSPKYLFRKEGQNVTLSCEQNLNHDAMYWYRQDPGQGLRLIYYSQIVNDFQKGDIAEGYSVSREKKESFPLTVTSAQKNPTAFYLCASSIRMGSNYGYTFGSGTRLTVV.

The V gene is TRBV4-1, the J gene TRBJ1-1; D gene unclear. The CDR3 is made up of 12 amino acids. The germline V gene has CDR1 MGHRA and CDR2 YSYEKL. The ends were cut back, 6 bases at V and 5 bases at J, with 10 bases in the middle. CDR3 bases: TGCGCCAGCAGTCCAGGTGGGACTGAAGCTTTCTTT. Amino acid sequence: CASSPGGTEAFF.

This chain connects TRBV5-6 to TRBJ1-1; D is undetermined. Between the trimmed V and J ends, which lost 4 bases and 3 bases, there was a span of 10 bases. From germline, CDR1 is SGHDT and CDR2 YYEEEE. The CDR3 runs 13 residues. The CDR3 reads CASSIPGYTEAFF. The CDR3 bases are TGTGCCAGCAGCATACCCGGGTACACTGAAGCTTTCTTT. The variable domain in full, with the rest retrieved from reference TRBV5-6 and TRBJ1-1, is DAGVTQSPTHLIKTRGQQVTLRCSPKSGHDTVSWYQQALGQGPQFIFQYYEEEERQRGNFPDRFSGHQFPNYSSELNVNALLLGDSALYLCASSIPGYTEAFFGQGTRLTVV.

In its sample, this clone was seen a few times. V and J are TRBV7-9 and TRBJ1-1, with 12 positions matching TRBD1. J was trimmed by 4 bases and V by 3 bases; bases with no gene match: 6. CDR1 and CDR2 (germline): SEHNR, FQNEAQ (reference sequence). The CDR3 contains 16 residues. CDR3 loop: CASSLPGQGARTEAFF. CDR3 bases: TGTGCCAGCAGCTTGCCGGGACAGGGGGCGCGCACTGAAGCTTTCTTT.

In nucleotides, the CDR3 is TGTGCCAGTAGGGACAGGGGGGACTACGAGCAGTACTTC. Translated: CASRDRGDYEQYF. The chain carries TRBV19 and TRBJ2-7; 10 nucleotides match TRBD1. Germline V gene data show CDR1 as LNHDA and CDR2 as SQIVND (reference sequence). The CDR3 spans 13 residues. With V trimmed by 6 bases and J by 3 bases, 2 bases remained unmatched.

The chain couples TRBV7-9 to TRBJ2-7; tentatively, D is TRBD2 (6 bases). Trimming took 2 bases from V and 2 from J, leaving 16 bases between them. The CDR3 length is 16 residues. Per the germline V gene, CDR1 is SEHNR and CDR2 is FQNEAQ (reference sequence). The chain's CDR3 is CASSLFMGERAYEQYF. In nucleotides, the CDR3 is TGTGCCAGCAGCTTATTCATGGGGGAGCGGGCCTACGAGCAGTACTTC.

This rearrangement joins TRBV7-9 to TRBJ2-1; the D call may be TRBD1 or TRBD2 (5 bases each). CDR1 and CDR2 from the germline V gene are SEHNR and FQNEAQ (reference sequence). Trimming left V 4 bases short and J 4 bases short, with 20 bases between. CDR3 length: 17 residues. The CDR3 reads CASSSDRDGERYNEQFF. The CDR3 region has the DNA TGTGCCAGCAGCTCTGACCGGGACGGAGAAAGGTACAATGAGCAGTTCTTC.

Only one count was recorded for this clone. CDR3 DNA sequence: TGCGCCAGCAGCTTGGGCAGGGGGGATACCTACGAGCAGTACTTC. Translating it yields CASSLGRGDTYEQYF. The rearrangement links TRBV5-1 to TRBJ2-7, with D possibly TRBD1 on 7 matching bases. V shed 0 bases and J shed 2 bases, with 12 bases lying between them. This CDR3 is 15 amino acids long. Germline assignment: CDR1 SGHRS and CDR2 YFSETQ.

The genes are TRBV28 and TRBJ2-3, with D maybe TRBD2 (5 bases). V was pared by 8 bases and J by 5 bases, with 11 bases between. Germline CDR1 is MDHEN and CDR2 is SYDVKM. The CDR3 sequence is 12 residues long. CDR3 residues: CASGSGVDTQYF. In nucleotides, the CDR3 is TGTGCCAGCGGTTCCGGGGTAGATACGCAGTATTTT.

The V and J genes are TRBV27 and TRBJ1-1, with D perhaps TRBD1 (6 bases). This CDR3 contains 13 residues. Per the germline V gene, CDR1 is MNHEY and CDR2 is SMNVEV (reference sequence). Trimming cost V 4 bases and J 6 bases, with 12 bases left between them. CDR3 protein: CASSSGQIPEAFF. The CDR3 DNA follows: TGTGCCAGCAGTTCTGGACAGATCCCTGAAGCTTTCTTT.